Presented here are 32 T cell receptor beta chains from one specimen sequenced in a study of blood T cell repertoires in COVID-19. Generated by immunoSEQ multiplex PCR, the TCRdb table keeps only in-frame clones and is missing some. This sample yields about 63,000 clones, of which about 78% are seen a single time; roughly 47% belongs to the top ten. The sample comprised peripheral blood. These receptor sequences come from a woman over 75 with acute or convalescent COVID-19.

V gene TRBV6-5 combines with J gene TRBJ1-4; 7 positions agree with TRBD1. The CDR3 is made up of 13 amino acids. Germline CDR1 is MNHEY and CDR2 is SVGAGI. The CDR3 loop is CATDRDANEKLFF. CDR3 nucleotide sequence: TGTGCAACAGACAGGGACGCTAATGAAAAACTGTTTTTT.

V gene TRBV6-5 combines with J gene TRBJ2-1, with 8 bases identical to TRBD1. This CDR3 is built from 15 residues. Germline CDR1 and CDR2: MNHEY and SVGAGI. V lost 0 bases and J lost 9; bases outside the gene matches: 7. The CDR3 loop is CASSYSTGAGGEQFF. In DNA form, the CDR3 reads TGTGCCAGCAGTTACTCGACAGGGGCCGGGGGTGAGCAGTTCTTC.

The rearrangement links TRBV28 to TRBJ2-1, with 11 bases identical to TRBD1. In germline, CDR1 is MDHEN, CDR2 SYDVKM. CDR3 length equals 15 residues. After removal of 7 bases from V and 6 bases from J, the junction contained 8 bases not matched to a gene. As DNA, the CDR3 is TGTGCCAGCACCGGGACAGGGGGAACCCCCAATGAGCAGTTCTTC. Its translation: CASTGTGGTPNEQFF.

V gene TRBV5-8 combines with J gene TRBJ1-5; 7 bases fit TRBD1. V was clipped by 8 bases and J by 3 bases; unmatched bases: 5. The CDR3 totals 13 residues. Germline lookup yields CDR1 SGHTS and CDR2 YDEGEE. Here the CDR3 reads CASLQGSNQPQHF. CDR3 DNA sequence: TGTGCCAGTTTACAGGGGTCCAATCAGCCCCAGCATTTT.

This chain connects TRBV23-1 to TRBJ2-5; possibly TRBD2 for D (6 bases). TRBV23-1 is an ORF for which the function is uncertain. The CDR3 has 14 residues. Trimming pared 0 bases from V and 5 bases from J, leaving 10 bases between. DNA for the CDR3: TGCGCCAGCAGTCAATCGGGAGGAAGGGAGACCCAGTACTTC. Its translation is CASSQSGGRETQYF.

In this sample, this clone turned up once. The gene calls are TRBV6-5 and TRBJ1-6; D not resolved. V lost 5 bases and J lost 6, with 14 bases in between. The CDR3 length is 15 residues. Germline loops: CDR1 MNHEY, CDR2 SVGAGI. The CDR3 nucleotides read TGTGCCAGCAGTACCGAGGCAGCCCCTAATTCACCCCTCCACTTT. Protein: CASSTEAAPNSPLHF.

This sequence joins TRBV15 and TRBJ1-1; D is unclear. This CDR3 contains 14 residues. The V end lost 5 bases, the J end lost 1 base, and 11 bases lay between the germline ends. Germline V gives CDR1 LNHNV, CDR2 YYDKDF (reference sequence). The CDR3 DNA sequence: TGTGCCACCAGCTTTGATGGGAGGAACACTGAAGCTTTCTTT. Protein sequence: CATSFDGRNTEAFF.

This chain uses TRBV15 with TRBJ2-4, with a possible D match to TRBD2 (5 bases). Trimming stripped 1 base from V and 6 bases from J, with 16 bases between. This CDR3 contains 16 residues. Germline V CDR1 and CDR2: LNHNV, YYDKDF (reference sequence). In nucleotides, the CDR3 is TGTGCCACCAGCAGAGGAGATCGAGGGCCCGTAAACATTCAGTACTTC. Its translation: CATSRGDRGPVNIQYF. Variable domain in full (rest from reference TRBV15 and TRBJ2-4): DAMVIQNPRYQVTQFGKPVTLSCSQTLNHNVMYWYQQKSSQAPKLLFHYYDKDFNNEADTPDNFQSRRPNTSFCFLDIRSPGLGDTAMYLCATSRGDRGPVNIQYFGAGTRLSVL.

The rearrangement joins TRBV27 to TRBJ1-1, with D maybe TRBD1 (5 bases). The V gene lost 4 bases and the J gene lost 4 bases, with 10 bases spanning the gap. Germline V gene lookup returns CDR1 MNHEY and CDR2 SMNVEV (reference sequence). CDR3 size: 13 residues. The chain's CDR3 is CASSSERGTEAFF. In nucleotides, the CDR3 is TGTGCCAGCAGTTCTGAAAGGGGCACTGAAGCTTTCTTT.

The rearrangement joins TRBV7-8 to TRBJ1-1, with TRBD1 as a possible D gene (6 bases). CDR1 and CDR2 from the germline V gene are SGHVS and FQNEAQ. This CDR3 has 13 residues. The V end was cut by 4 bases, the J end by 11 bases, with 17 bases between. DNA for the CDR3: TGTGCCAGCAGCTCCGCGGGCGGGGGGCCGGCTTTCTTT. As protein: CASSSAGGGPAFF.

Here the CDR3 DNA reads TGTGCCACCAACCTAGGAACAGGAACCACAGATACGCAGTATTTT. It encodes CATNLGTGTTDTQYF. The rearrangement uses TRBV24-1 and TRBJ2-3, with a tentative D call TRBD1 (5 bases). The CDR3 length is 15 residues. Germline CDR1 KGHDR, CDR2 SFDVKD. Trimming removed 8 bases at V and 2 bases at J, with 16 bases between.

Remarks on this clone: The sample carries other DNA sequences with the same CDR3. This chain uses TRBV28 with TRBJ1-5; 8 nucleotides match TRBD1. The germline CDR1 and CDR2 sequences are MDHEN and SYDVKM. V was pared by 4 bases and J by 2 bases, with 4 bases of the junction left unmatched. This CDR3 region has 15 residues. CDR3 DNA sequence: TGTGCCAGCAGTTACCTGGACAGGGGCAATCAGCCCCAGCATTTT. Translation: CASSYLDRGNQPQHF.

The V gene is TRBV3-1 (or the pseudogene TRBV3-2), the J gene TRBJ1-1; perhaps TRBD1 as D (5 bases). The length of the CDR3 is 16 residues. With 0 bases removed from V and 1 base from J, the gap between germline ends came to 12 bases. Looked up from germline, CDR1 is LGHDT and CDR2 is YNNKEL (reference sequence). For the CDR3, the DNA is TGTGCCAGCAGCCAAGAGTCAGGGTATCGGAACACTGAAGCTTTCTTT. Protein: CASSQESGYRNTEAFF.

The chain combines TRBV7-9 with TRBJ2-7; 8 bases are shared with TRBD1. The V gene's germline CDR1 is SEHNR and CDR2 FQNEAQ (reference sequence). With 5 bases clipped from V and 3 bases from J, the junction kept 12 bases outside the gene matches. The CDR3 is 16 amino acids. For the CDR3, the DNA is TGTGCCAGCAGCGGGTTTCAGGGGGCACGGATCTACGAGCAGTACTTC. Translating gives CASSGFQGARIYEQYF.

The V gene is TRBV24-1, the J gene TRBJ2-1; 14 nucleotides match TRBD2. The CDR3 covers 15 residues. V was clipped by 5 bases and J by 9 bases; unmatched bases: 5. Germline CDR1 and CDR2: KGHDR and SFDVKD. CDR3 DNA: TGTGCCACCAGTGTTCGGACTAGCGGGAGGATTGAGCAGTTCTTC. Protein sequence: CATSVRTSGRIEQFF.

The V gene is TRBV11-2, the J gene TRBJ2-1, with TRBD1 identical over 7 bases. This CDR3 is built from 16 residues. J lost 5 bases, V lost 4 bases, and 11 bases had no gene match. Germline assignment: CDR1 SGHAT and CDR2 FQNNGV. CDR3 loop: CASSWGSGGSHNEQFF. The CDR3 DNA follows: TGTGCCAGCAGCTGGGGGTCAGGGGGATCCCACAATGAGCAGTTCTTC.

To note about this clone: The sample carries other DNA sequences with the same CDR3. The chain joins TRBV18 to TRBJ1-1; TRBD1 might be the D (6 bases). Trimming took off 1 base at V and 3 bases at J, with 6 bases between the two ends. CDR3 length: 13 residues. The germline CDR1 and CDR2 sequences are KGHSH and LQKENI. CDR3 in DNA: TGTGCCAGCTCACCACAGGGGGACACTGAAGCTTTCTTT. It is translated as CASSPQGDTEAFF.

J is TRBJ1-2 and V is TRBV30; D remains ambiguous. This CDR3 spans 15 amino acids. V lost 4 bases and J 5 bases, leaving 20 bases between the germline ends. CDR1 and CDR2 from the germline V gene are GTSNPN and SVGIG (reference sequence). The DNA for the CDR3 is TGTGCCTGGACGATGATGGCAGCGGGTGATTATGGCTACACCTTC. Translated, it gives CAWTMMAAGDYGYTF.

This clone occurred a few times. This specimen includes other DNA sequences encoding the same CDR3. This chain links TRBV28 with TRBJ1-2, with D maybe TRBD1 (6 bases). The germline V and J ends were trimmed by 6 bases and 7 bases, with 15 bases remaining between them. The CDR3 runs to 13 residues. Germline assignment: CDR1 MDHEN and CDR2 SYDVKM. CDR3 sequence reads: CASSLRGAGGYTF. CDR3 nucleotides: TGTGCCAGCAGCCTGCGGGGGGCGGGTGGCTACACCTTC.

The chain uses TRBV9 and TRBJ2-5; the match to TRBD2 covers 7 bases. Germline trimming cut 0 bases from V and 1 base from J; bases unmatched to any gene: 6. The CDR3 has 16 amino acids. Per the germline V gene, CDR1 is SGDLS and CDR2 is YYNGEE. Here the CDR3 reads CASSVGWEGTQETQYF. Written as DNA, the CDR3 is TGTGCCAGCAGCGTAGGTTGGGAGGGGACCCAAGAGACCCAGTACTTC. The full variable domain, rest sourced from reference TRBV9 and TRBJ2-5, is DSGVTQTPKHLITATGQRVTLRCSPRSGDLSVYWYQQSLDQGLQFLIQYYNGEERAKGNILERFSAQQFPDLHSELNLSSLELGDSALYFCASSVGWEGTQETQYFGPGTRLLVL.

This clone was seen a handful of times. The chain carries TRBV7-2 and TRBJ1-6; a possible D gene is TRBD1 (6 bases). This CDR3 region has 15 residues. Trimming took 2 bases from V and 7 from J, leaving 12 bases between them. The germline V gene encodes CDR1 SGHTA and CDR2 FQGNSA. CDR3 DNA sequence: TGTGCCAGCAGCTTAAATACAGGGACAAATTCACCCCTCCACTTT. This codes for CASSLNTGTNSPLHF. Filled out from reference TRBV7-2 and TRBJ1-6, the complete variable domain reads GAGVSQSPSNKVTEKGKDVELRCDPISGHTALYWYRQSLGQGLEFLIYFQGNSAPDKSGLPSDRFSAERTGGSVSTLTIQRTQQEDSAVYLCASSLNTGTNSPLHFGNGTRLTVT.

J is TRBJ1-6 and V is TRBV5-1; 10 nucleotides match TRBD1. The CDR3 covers 16 residues. V lost 2 bases and J lost 7; bases outside the gene matches: 6. CDR1 and CDR2 (germline): SGHRS, YFSETQ. The CDR3 DNA is TGCGCCAGCAGCTTCGACAGGGGGCCAGGAAATTCACCCCTCCACTTT. Translation: CASSFDRGPGNSPLHF. Looking up the rest from reference TRBV5-1 and TRBJ1-6 gives the full variable domain: KAGVTQTPRYLIKTRGQQVTLSCSPISGHRSVSWYQQTPGQGLQFLFEYFSETQRNKGNFPGRFSGRQFSNSRSEMNVSTLELGDSALYLCASSFDRGPGNSPLHFGNGTRLTVT.

The chain joins TRBV2 to TRBJ2-7; maybe TRBD2 (6 bases). The V and J ends lost 3 bases and 6 bases respectively, with 9 bases between them. CDR3 size: 12 residues. Looked up from germline, CDR1 is SNHLY and CDR2 is FYNNEI. CDR3 sequence: CASSDDSGEQYF. The CDR3 region has the DNA TGTGCCAGCAGTGATGATAGCGGCGAGCAGTACTTC.

V gene TRBV19 combines with J gene TRBJ2-3; D remains ambiguous. Trimming cost V 1 base and J 9 bases, with 11 bases left between them. Germline assignment: CDR1 LNHDA and CDR2 SQIVND (reference sequence). CDR3 length equals 13 residues. The CDR3 DNA reads as TGTGCCAGTAGTATAGGTTCCAGTCCGACGCAGTATTTT. Residues: CASSIGSSPTQYF.

The chain combines TRBV28 with TRBJ1-2; TRBD1 might be the D (6 bases). Germline CDR1 is MDHEN and CDR2 is SYDVKM. Between the trimmed V and J ends, which lost 10 bases and 4 bases, there was a span of 13 bases. This CDR3 is built from 12 residues. CDR3 region: CAMHDRIYGYTF. The CDR3 DNA is TGTGCCATGCACGACAGGATCTATGGCTACACCTTC.

This clone occurred a few times. The chain carries TRBV28 and TRBJ1-4; 9 bases match TRBD1. The germline CDR1 and CDR2 sequences are MDHEN and SYDVKM. V was clipped by 4 bases and J by 5 bases; unmatched bases: 2. There are 14 residues in the CDR3. CDR3 in DNA: TGTGCCAGCAGTTATGGACAGGGGAATGAAAAACTGTTTTTT. Residues: CASSYGQGNEKLFF.

The chain recombines TRBV30 with TRBJ2-3; TRBD1 agrees at 9 bases. The CDR3 consists of 14 residues. V trimming: 3 bases; J trimming: 5 bases; junction bases outside the gene matches: 6. Germline CDR1 is GTSNPN and CDR2 is SVGIG (reference sequence). The CDR3 spells CAWSGGQGGDTQYF. The CDR3, as DNA: TGTGCCTGGAGCGGGGGACAGGGAGGAGATACGCAGTATTTT.

The chain links TRBV9 to TRBJ2-2, with 12 nucleotides matching TRBD2. After removal of 5 bases from V and 5 bases from J, the junction contained 7 bases not matched to a gene. CDR1 and CDR2 from the germline V gene are SGDLS and YYNGEE. The length of the CDR3 is 16 residues. CDR3 bases: TGTGCCAGCAGTTTAGGACTAGCGGGAAGGACCGGGGAGCTGTTTTTT. It is translated as CASSLGLAGRTGELFF.

V is TRBV6-6 and J is TRBJ1-6; D uncertain. The CDR3 covers 16 residues. Germline assignment: CDR1 MNHNY and CDR2 SVGAGI (reference sequence). The V end was cut by 4 bases, the J end by 3 bases, with 13 bases between. In DNA, the CDR3 is TGTGCCAGCAGTTCTTTCCGGCCAGGCTATAATTCACCCCTCCACTTT. Translation: CASSSFRPGYNSPLHF.

The rearrangement links TRBV5-4 to TRBJ2-3, with D uncertain. V dropped 4 bases and J dropped 3 bases, with 6 bases sitting between them. This CDR3 spans 12 amino acids. CDR1 is SGHNT, CDR2 YYREEE, per germline (reference sequence). The CDR3 sequence: CASSQQTDTQYF. In nucleotides, the CDR3 is TGTGCCAGCAGCCAACAGACAGATACGCAGTATTTT.

The CDR3 DNA reads as TGTGCCAGCAGCCCGGGGGGGAGTCAGGTTGGAGAGCAGTACTTC. Protein product: CASSPGGSQVGEQYF. V is TRBV5-4 and J is TRBJ2-7, with TRBD2 identical over 8 bases. The V gene end was trimmed by 4 bases and the J gene end by 7 bases; junction bases not matched to a gene: 13. Germline values: CDR1 SGHNT, CDR2 YYREEE (reference sequence). The CDR3 extends over 15 amino acids.

The gene calls are TRBV19 and TRBJ2-2; D not resolved. Germline loops: CDR1 LNHDA, CDR2 SQIVND (reference sequence). V was shortened by 6 bases and J by 0 bases, with 8 bases between the two germline ends. The CDR3 consists of 14 residues. The CDR3 loop reads CASSDSANTGELFF. In DNA form, the CDR3 reads TGTGCCAGTAGCGATTCGGCGAACACCGGGGAGCTGTTTTTT.